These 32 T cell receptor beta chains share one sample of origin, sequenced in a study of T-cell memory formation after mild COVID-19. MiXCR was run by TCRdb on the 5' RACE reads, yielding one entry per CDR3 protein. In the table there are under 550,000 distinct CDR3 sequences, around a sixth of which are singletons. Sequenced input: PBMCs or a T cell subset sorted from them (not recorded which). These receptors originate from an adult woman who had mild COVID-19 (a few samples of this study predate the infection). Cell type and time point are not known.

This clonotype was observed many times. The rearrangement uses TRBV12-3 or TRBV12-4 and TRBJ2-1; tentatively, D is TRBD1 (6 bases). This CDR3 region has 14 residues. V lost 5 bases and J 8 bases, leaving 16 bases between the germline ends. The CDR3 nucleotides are TGTGCCAGCAGTAGTAACGCAGGGGTGGATGAGCAGTTCTTC. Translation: CASSSNAGVDEQFF.

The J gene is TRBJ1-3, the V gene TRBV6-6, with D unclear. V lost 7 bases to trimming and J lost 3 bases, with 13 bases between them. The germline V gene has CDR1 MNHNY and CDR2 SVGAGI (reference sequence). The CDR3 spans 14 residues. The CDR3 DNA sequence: TGTGCCAGCATCGATGGGGTCTTTGGAAACACCATATATTTT. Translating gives CASIDGVFGNTIYF.

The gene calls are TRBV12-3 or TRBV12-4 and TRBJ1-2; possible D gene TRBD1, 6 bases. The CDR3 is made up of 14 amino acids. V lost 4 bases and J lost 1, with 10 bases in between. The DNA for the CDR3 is TGTGCCAGCAGTTACAGGGTTGTTAACTATGGCTACACCTTC. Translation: CASSYRVVNYGYTF.

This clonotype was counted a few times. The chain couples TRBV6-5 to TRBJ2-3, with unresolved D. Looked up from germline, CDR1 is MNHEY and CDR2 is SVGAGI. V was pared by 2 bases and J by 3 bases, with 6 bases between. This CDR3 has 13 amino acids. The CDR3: CASSYGWTDTQYF. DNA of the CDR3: TGTGCCAGCAGTTACGGATGGACAGATACGCAGTATTTT.

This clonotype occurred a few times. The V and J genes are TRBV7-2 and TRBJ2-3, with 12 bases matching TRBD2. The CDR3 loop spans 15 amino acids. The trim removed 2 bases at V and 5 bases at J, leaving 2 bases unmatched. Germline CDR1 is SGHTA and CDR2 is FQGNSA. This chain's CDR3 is CASSLSGLAGDTQYF. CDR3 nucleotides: TGTGCCAGCAGCTTATCGGGACTAGCGGGAGATACGCAGTATTTT.

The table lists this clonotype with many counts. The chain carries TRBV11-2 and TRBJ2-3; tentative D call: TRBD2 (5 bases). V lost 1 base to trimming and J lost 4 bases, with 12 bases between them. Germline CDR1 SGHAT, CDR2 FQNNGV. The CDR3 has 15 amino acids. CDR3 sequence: CASSLGLAGADTQYF. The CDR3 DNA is TGTGCCAGCAGCTTAGGGTTAGCCGGGGCAGATACGCAGTATTTT. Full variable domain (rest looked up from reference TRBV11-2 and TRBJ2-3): EAGVAQSPRYKIIEKRQSVAFWCNPISGHATLYWYQQILGQGPKLLIQFQNNGVVDDSQLPKDRFSAERLKGVDSTLKIQPAKLEDSAVYLCASSLGLAGADTQYFGPGTRLTVL.

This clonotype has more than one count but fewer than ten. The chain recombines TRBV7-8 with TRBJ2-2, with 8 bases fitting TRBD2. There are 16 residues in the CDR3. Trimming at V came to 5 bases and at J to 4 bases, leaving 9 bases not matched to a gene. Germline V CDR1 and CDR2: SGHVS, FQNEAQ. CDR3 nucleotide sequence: TGTGCCAGCAGCACACAGACTAGCGCCCTCACCGGGGAGCTGTTTTTT. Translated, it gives CASSTQTSALTGELFF.

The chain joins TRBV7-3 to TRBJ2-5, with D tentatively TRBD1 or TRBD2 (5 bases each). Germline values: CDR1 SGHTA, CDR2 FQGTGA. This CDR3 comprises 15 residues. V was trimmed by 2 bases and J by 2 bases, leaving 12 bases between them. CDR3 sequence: CASSLAGTRQETQYF. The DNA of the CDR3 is TGTGCCAGCAGCTTAGCAGGGACCAGACAAGAGACCCAGTACTTC.

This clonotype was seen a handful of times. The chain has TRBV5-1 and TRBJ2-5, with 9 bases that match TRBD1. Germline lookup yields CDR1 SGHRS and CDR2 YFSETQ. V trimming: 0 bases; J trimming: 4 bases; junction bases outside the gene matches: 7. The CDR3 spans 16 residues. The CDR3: CASSLGNRGRGETQYF. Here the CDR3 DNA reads TGCGCCAGCAGCTTGGGAAACAGGGGGCGCGGAGAGACCCAGTACTTC.

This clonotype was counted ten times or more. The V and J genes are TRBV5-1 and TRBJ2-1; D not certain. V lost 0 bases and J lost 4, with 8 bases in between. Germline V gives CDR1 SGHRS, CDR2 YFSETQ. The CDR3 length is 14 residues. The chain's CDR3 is CASSLALDYNEQFF. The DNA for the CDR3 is TGCGCCAGCAGCTTGGCCCTCGATTACAATGAGCAGTTCTTC.

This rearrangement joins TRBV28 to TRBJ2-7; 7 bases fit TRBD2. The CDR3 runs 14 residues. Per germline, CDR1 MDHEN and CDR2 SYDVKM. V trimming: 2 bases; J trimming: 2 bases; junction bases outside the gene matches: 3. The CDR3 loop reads CASSLAGETYEQYF. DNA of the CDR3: TGTGCCAGCAGTTTAGCGGGAGAGACCTACGAGCAGTACTTC.

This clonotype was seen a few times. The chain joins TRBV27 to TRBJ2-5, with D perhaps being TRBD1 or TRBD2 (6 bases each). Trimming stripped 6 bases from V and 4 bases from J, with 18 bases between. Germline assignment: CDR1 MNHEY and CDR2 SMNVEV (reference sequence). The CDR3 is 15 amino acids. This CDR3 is CASRTYTGRGETQYF. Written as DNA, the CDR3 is TGTGCCAGCAGGACATACACAGGGCGGGGAGAGACCCAGTACTTC.

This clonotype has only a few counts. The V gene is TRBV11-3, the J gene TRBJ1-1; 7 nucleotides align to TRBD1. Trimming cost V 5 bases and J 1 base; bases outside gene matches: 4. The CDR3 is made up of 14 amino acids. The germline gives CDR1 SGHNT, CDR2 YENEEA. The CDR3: CASSIRQGNTEAFF. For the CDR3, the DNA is TGTGCCAGCAGCATAAGACAGGGGAACACTGAAGCTTTCTTT. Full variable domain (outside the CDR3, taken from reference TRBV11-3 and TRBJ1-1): EAGVVQSPRYKIIEKKQPVAFWCNPISGHNTLYWYLQNLGQGPELLIRYENEEAVDDSQLPKDRFSAERLKGVDSTLKIQPAELGDSAVYLCASSIRQGNTEAFFGQGTRLTVV.

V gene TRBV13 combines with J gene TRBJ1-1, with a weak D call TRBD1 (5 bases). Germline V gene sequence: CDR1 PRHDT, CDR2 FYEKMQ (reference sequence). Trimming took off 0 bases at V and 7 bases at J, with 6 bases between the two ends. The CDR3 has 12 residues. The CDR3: CASSLGGHEAFF. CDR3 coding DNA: TGTGCCAGCAGCTTAGGCGGACATGAAGCTTTCTTT.

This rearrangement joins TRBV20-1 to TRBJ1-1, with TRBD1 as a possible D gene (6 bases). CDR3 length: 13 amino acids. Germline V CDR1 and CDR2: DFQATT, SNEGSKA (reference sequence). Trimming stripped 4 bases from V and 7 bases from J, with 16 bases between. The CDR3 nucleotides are TGCAGTGCTAAACAGGGAGACCAGGGTGAAGCTTTCTTT. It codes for CSAKQGDQGEAFF.

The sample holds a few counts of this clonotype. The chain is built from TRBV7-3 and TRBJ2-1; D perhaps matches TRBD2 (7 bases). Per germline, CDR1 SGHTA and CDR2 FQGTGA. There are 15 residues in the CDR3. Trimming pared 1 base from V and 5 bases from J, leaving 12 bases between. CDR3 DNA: TGTGCCAGCAGCTTAAGACGGGGGGCCGACAATGAGCAGTTCTTC. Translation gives CASSLRRGADNEQFF.

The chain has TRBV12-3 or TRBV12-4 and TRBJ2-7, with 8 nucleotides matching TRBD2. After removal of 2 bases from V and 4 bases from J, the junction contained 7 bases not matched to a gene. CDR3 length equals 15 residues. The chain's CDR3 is CASSLSFTSGYEQYF. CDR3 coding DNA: TGTGCCAGCAGTTTATCATTCACTAGCGGATACGAGCAGTACTTC.

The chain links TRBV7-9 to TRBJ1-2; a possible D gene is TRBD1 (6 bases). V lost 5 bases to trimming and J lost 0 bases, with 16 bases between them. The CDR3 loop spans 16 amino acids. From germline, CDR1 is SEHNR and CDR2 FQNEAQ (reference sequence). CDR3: CASSPGHLKANYGYTF. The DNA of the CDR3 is TGTGCCAGCAGCCCGGGACATTTGAAAGCTAACTATGGCTACACCTTC.

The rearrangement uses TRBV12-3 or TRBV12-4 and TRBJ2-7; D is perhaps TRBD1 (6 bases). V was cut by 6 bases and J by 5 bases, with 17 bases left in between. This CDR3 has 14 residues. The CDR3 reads CASSQGTGYHEQYF. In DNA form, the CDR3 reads TGTGCCAGCAGCCAGGGGACGGGCTATCACGAGCAGTACTTC.

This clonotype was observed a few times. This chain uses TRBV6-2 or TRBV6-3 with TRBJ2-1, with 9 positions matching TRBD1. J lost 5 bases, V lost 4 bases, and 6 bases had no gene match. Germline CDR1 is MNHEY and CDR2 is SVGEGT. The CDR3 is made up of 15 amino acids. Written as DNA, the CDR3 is TGTGCCAGCAGTTCCCGGGACAGGGCGCACAATGAGCAGTTCTTC. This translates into CASSSRDRAHNEQFF.

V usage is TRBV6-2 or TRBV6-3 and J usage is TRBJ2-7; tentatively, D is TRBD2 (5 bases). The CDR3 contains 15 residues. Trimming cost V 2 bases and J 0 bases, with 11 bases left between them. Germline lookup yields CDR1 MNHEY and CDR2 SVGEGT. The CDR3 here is CASSYDGGSSYEQYF. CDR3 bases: TGTGCCAGCAGTTACGACGGCGGGTCCTCCTACGAGCAGTACTTC.

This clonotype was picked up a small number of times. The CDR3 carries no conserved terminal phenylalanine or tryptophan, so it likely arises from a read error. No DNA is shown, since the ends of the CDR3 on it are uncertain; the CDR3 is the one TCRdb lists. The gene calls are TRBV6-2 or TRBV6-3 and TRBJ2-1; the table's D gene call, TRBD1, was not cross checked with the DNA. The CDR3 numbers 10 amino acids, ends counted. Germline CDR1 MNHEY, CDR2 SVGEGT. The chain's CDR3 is CASSYPLLGD.

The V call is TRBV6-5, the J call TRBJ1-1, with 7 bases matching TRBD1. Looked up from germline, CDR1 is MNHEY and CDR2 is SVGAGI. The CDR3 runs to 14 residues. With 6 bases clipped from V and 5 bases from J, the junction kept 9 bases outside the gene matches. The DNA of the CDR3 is TGTGCCAGCAGGACCCCGACAGGGAGTACTGAAGCTTTCTTT. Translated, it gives CASRTPTGSTEAFF.

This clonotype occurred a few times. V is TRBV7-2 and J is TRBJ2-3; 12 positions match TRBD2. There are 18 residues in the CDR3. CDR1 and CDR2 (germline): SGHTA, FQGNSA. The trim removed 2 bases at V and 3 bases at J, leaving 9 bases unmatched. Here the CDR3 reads CASSLILAGGPRTDTQYF. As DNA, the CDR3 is TGTGCCAGCAGCTTAATCCTAGCGGGAGGGCCGAGGACAGATACGCAGTATTTT.

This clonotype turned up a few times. The CDR3 nucleotides are TGCGCCAGCAGCCAGGGACACGGGGAGCTGTTTTTT. Protein sequence: CASSQGHGELFF. V gene TRBV4-1 combines with J gene TRBJ2-2; TRBD1 might be the D (6 bases). The CDR3 sequence is 12 residues long. Looked up from germline, CDR1 is MGHRA and CDR2 is YSYEKL. V dropped 3 bases and J dropped 7 bases, with 6 bases sitting between them.

CDR3 protein: CATGQGAVQPQHF. Here the CDR3 DNA reads TGTGCCACCGGACAGGGGGCTGTTCAGCCCCAGCATTTT. This rearrangement joins TRBV15 to TRBJ1-5, with 11 bases that match TRBD1. Germline CDR1 and CDR2: LNHNV and YYDKDF (reference sequence). CDR3 length equals 13 residues. V dropped 8 bases and J dropped 6; count of bases not matched to a gene: 3.

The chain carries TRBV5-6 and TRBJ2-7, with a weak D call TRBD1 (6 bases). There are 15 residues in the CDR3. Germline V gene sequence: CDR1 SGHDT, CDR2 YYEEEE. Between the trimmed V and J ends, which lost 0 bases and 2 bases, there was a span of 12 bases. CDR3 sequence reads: CASSLEDSPPYEQYF. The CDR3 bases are TGTGCCAGCAGCTTGGAGGACAGCCCTCCCTACGAGCAGTACTTC.

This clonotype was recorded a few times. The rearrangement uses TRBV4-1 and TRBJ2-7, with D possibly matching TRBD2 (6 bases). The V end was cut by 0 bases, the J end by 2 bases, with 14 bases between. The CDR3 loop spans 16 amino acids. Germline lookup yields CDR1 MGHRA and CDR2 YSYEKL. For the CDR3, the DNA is TGCGCCAGCAGCCAAGATCGGGAGACTGGAACCTACGAGCAGTACTTC. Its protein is CASSQDRETGTYEQYF.

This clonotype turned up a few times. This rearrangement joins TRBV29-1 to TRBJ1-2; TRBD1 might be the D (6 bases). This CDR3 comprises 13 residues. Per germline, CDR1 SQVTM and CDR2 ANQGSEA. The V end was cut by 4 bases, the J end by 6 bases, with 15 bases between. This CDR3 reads CSVVGAEGDGYTF. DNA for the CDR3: TGCAGCGTTGTGGGGGCGGAAGGGGATGGCTACACCTTC.

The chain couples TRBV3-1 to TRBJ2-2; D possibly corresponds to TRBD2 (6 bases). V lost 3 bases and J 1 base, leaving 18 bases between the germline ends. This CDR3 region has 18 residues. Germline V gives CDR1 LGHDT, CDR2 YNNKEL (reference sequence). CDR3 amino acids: CASSHTGTHPLNTGELFF. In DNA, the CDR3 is TGTGCCAGCAGCCATACCGGGACTCATCCGTTGAACACCGGGGAGCTGTTTTTT.

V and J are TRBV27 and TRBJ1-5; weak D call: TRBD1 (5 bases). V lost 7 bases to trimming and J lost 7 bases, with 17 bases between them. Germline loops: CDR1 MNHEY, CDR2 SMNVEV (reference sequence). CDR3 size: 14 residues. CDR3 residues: CASTPGGVGQPQHF. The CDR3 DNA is TGTGCCAGCACCCCCGGGGGGGTAGGCCAGCCCCAGCATTTT.

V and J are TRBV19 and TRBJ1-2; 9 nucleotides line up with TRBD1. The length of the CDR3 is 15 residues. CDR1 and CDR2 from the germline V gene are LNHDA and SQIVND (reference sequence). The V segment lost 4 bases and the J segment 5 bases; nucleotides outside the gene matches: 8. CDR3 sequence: CASSTTGQGLYGYTF. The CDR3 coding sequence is TGTGCCAGTAGTACCACGGGACAGGGACTTTATGGCTACACCTTC.